A single sample gave rise to the 29 T cell receptor beta chains below, sequenced in a study of shared clonotypes between healthy human individuals. The data were produced by immunoSEQ multiplex PCR, yet TCRdb's version contains in-frame clones alone and is incomplete. The sample yields about 1.5 million clones, roughly 96% seen once. The sequenced material came from naive CD4+ T cells sorted from blood. Described subset: CD45RA+ positively selected. These receptors all come from a man under 40 in good health.

This chain links TRBV7-9 with TRBJ2-7; a weak D match, TRBD1 (6 bases). The CDR3 has 17 residues. From germline, CDR1 is SEHNR and CDR2 FQNEAQ (reference sequence). Deletions cut 5 bases from V and 3 bases from J, with 23 bases between. Here the CDR3 DNA reads TGTGCCAGCAGCCAACGCGAGGGGGACGCCGTCGGCTACGAGCAGTACTTC. This codes for CASSQREGDAVGYEQYF.

The chain has TRBV19 and TRBJ2-1, with 9 bases fitting TRBD2. The trim removed 6 bases at V and 5 bases at J, leaving 20 bases unmatched. The CDR3 loop spans 19 amino acids. The V gene's germline CDR1 is LNHDA and CDR2 SQIVND (reference sequence). The CDR3 region has the DNA TGTGCCAGTAGCGTCATCAGACTAGCGGCCCGATCGGCGGACAATGAGCAGTTCTTC. This codes for CASSVIRLAARSADNEQFF.

This chain uses TRBV5-5 with TRBJ1-3, with unresolved D. V gave up 4 bases and J gave up 4 bases, with 9 bases separating them. This CDR3 region has 13 residues. Germline V CDR1 and CDR2: SGHKS, YYEKEE (reference sequence). Here the CDR3 reads CASSTGRGNTIYF. CDR3 DNA sequence: TGTGCCAGCAGCACTGGGCGCGGAAACACCATATATTTT.

The sample holds one count of this clone. This sequence joins TRBV2 and TRBJ2-1, with 7 bases lining up with TRBD2. Unmatched junction bases numbered 7, after V lost 4 bases and J lost 10 bases. The CDR3 spans 13 residues. CDR1 and CDR2 from the germline V gene are SNHLY and FYNNEI. CDR3 DNA sequence: TGTGCCAGCAGTGCCGAGACTAGCAGAGAGCAGTTCTTC. Protein product: CASSAETSREQFF.

As concerns this clone: The same CDR3 also results from other DNA sequences found in this sample. J is TRBJ2-5 and V is TRBV18; D is possibly TRBD2 (6 bases). V was shortened by 6 bases and J by 4 bases, with 15 bases between the two germline ends. Germline values: CDR1 KGHSH, CDR2 LQKENI. The CDR3 extends over 14 amino acids. DNA of the CDR3: TGTGCCAGCTCTCCCCTAGGAGCGGGAGAGACCCAGTACTTC. Encoded protein: CASSPLGAGETQYF.

The V gene is TRBV11-2, the J gene TRBJ1-2; perhaps TRBD1 as D (6 bases). The germline gives CDR1 SGHAT, CDR2 FQNNGV. V gave up 4 bases and J gave up 6 bases, with 15 bases separating them. This CDR3 is 14 amino acids long. CDR3 amino acids: CASSSIRDKHGYTF. DNA for the CDR3: TGTGCCAGCAGCTCAATCCGGGACAAACATGGCTACACCTTC.

The chain joins TRBV18 to TRBJ2-2; TRBD1 matches 7 bases. Per the germline V gene, CDR1 is KGHSH and CDR2 is LQKENI. The CDR3 length is 13 residues. With V trimmed by 3 bases and J by 6 bases, 1 base remained unmatched. DNA for the CDR3: TGTGCCAGCTCACCGACAGGGTCCGGGGAGCTGTTTTTT. This gives the protein CASSPTGSGELFF.

This chain joins TRBV18 and TRBJ2-1; D not certain. CDR3 length: 14 residues. Trimming took 1 base from V and 9 from J, leaving 13 bases between them. The germline V gene has CDR1 KGHSH and CDR2 LQKENI. The CDR3, as DNA: TGTGCCAGCTCACCACGCACAGACCACCTTGAGCAGTTCTTC. Translation: CASSPRTDHLEQFF.

This clone came up once. The chain employs TRBV6-1 and TRBJ2-2; either TRBD1 or TRBD2 may fit D (5 bases each). The germline V and J ends were trimmed by 2 bases and 0 bases, with 10 bases remaining between them. The CDR3 spans 16 residues. Per germline, CDR1 MNHNS and CDR2 SASEGT. The CDR3 DNA is TGTGCCAGCAGTGAAAGAGGGGAGCCGAACACCGGGGAGCTGTTTTTT. Translating gives CASSERGEPNTGELFF.

The rearrangement uses TRBV19 and TRBJ2-1; D ambiguous. In germline, CDR1 is LNHDA, CDR2 SQIVND (reference sequence). The CDR3 runs to 12 residues. Trimming pared 7 bases from V and 6 bases from J, leaving 10 bases between. CDR3 protein: CASKPTGNEQFF. For the CDR3, the DNA is TGTGCCAGTAAACCGACGGGCAATGAGCAGTTCTTC.

The J gene is TRBJ2-1, the V gene TRBV25-1, with D unclear. In germline, CDR1 is MGHDK, CDR2 SYGVNS. The CDR3 is 11 amino acids. The V end lost 2 bases, the J end lost 9 bases, and 5 bases lay between the germline ends. In DNA, the CDR3 is TGTGCCAGCAGTGAAAACGGTGAGCAGTTCTTC. Translation: CASSENGEQFF.

The J gene is TRBJ2-3, the V gene TRBV9; D call uncertain. Trimming pared 4 bases from V and 5 bases from J, leaving 20 bases between. Germline V gene data show CDR1 as SGDLS and CDR2 as YYNGEE. The CDR3 is made up of 16 amino acids. DNA for the CDR3: TGTGCCAGCAGCTTTAAGCGAGGCGCCGACGTAGATACGCAGTATTTT. This codes for CASSFKRGADVDTQYF. The full variable domain, with the rest looked up from reference TRBV9 and TRBJ2-3, is DSGVTQTPKHLITATGQRVTLRCSPRSGDLSVYWYQQSLDQGLQFLIQYYNGEERAKGNILERFSAQQFPDLHSELNLSSLELGDSALYFCASSFKRGADVDTQYFGPGTRLTVL.

The table lists this clone with a count of one. This chain joins TRBV15 and TRBJ1-4; possibly TRBD1 for D (5 bases). V dropped 4 bases and J dropped 4 bases, with 16 bases sitting between them. This CDR3 spans 16 amino acids. From germline, CDR1 is LNHNV and CDR2 YYDKDF (reference sequence). In DNA, the CDR3 is TGTGCCACCAGCAAAGGAAGATACAGGATTAATGAAAAACTGTTTTTT. Translating it yields CATSKGRYRINEKLFF.

This chain links TRBV6-5 with TRBJ2-5, with D maybe TRBD2 (5 bases). This CDR3 has 13 amino acids. V shed 2 bases and J shed 6 bases, with 10 bases lying between them. CDR1 MNHEY and CDR2 SVGAGI come from the germline V gene. The CDR3 sequence: CASSYVQRQTQYF. Written as DNA, the CDR3 is TGTGCCAGCAGTTACGTCCAGCGGCAGACCCAGTACTTC.

This clone was found once. This specimen includes other DNA sequences encoding the same CDR3. V and J are TRBV7-3 and TRBJ2-2; D is ambiguous. This CDR3 is 14 amino acids long. V was shortened by 2 bases and J by 0 bases, with 4 bases between the two germline ends. Germline loops: CDR1 SGHTA, CDR2 FQGTGA. CDR3 amino acids: CASSLGTNTGELFF. Written as DNA, the CDR3 is TGTGCCAGCAGCTTAGGGACGAACACCGGGGAGCTGTTTTTT.

This chain uses TRBV18 with TRBJ1-2; D is unclear. The germline V gene encodes CDR1 KGHSH and CDR2 LQKENI. This CDR3 has 15 residues. Trimming shortened V by 6 bases and J by 0 bases, and 14 bases separated the two germline ends. The CDR3 coding sequence is TGTGCCAGCTCCCGGACGGGCAAAGCTAACTATGGCTACACCTTC. It specifies CASSRTGKANYGYTF.

The chain links TRBV7-2 to TRBJ1-5; D remains unclear. CDR3 size: 19 residues. Per the germline V gene, CDR1 is SGHTA and CDR2 is FQGNSA. The V and J ends lost 0 bases and 2 bases respectively, with 20 bases between them. The CDR3 sequence is CASSLAWPPTRIGNQPQHF. For the CDR3, the DNA is TGTGCCAGCAGCTTAGCGTGGCCTCCAACCCGGATCGGCAATCAGCCCCAGCATTTT. The whole variable domain, filled in from reference TRBV7-2 and TRBJ1-5, reads GAGVSQSPSNKVTEKGKDVELRCDPISGHTALYWYRQSLGQGLEFLIYFQGNSAPDKSGLPSDRFSAERTGGSVSTLTIQRTQQEDSAVYLCASSLAWPPTRIGNQPQHFGDGTRLSIL.

This sequence joins TRBV19 and TRBJ1-2, with D perhaps matching TRBD1 (5 bases). The CDR3 covers 13 residues. The ends were cut back, 3 bases at V and 7 bases at J, with 12 bases in the middle. Germline V CDR1 and CDR2: LNHDA, SQIVND (reference sequence). CDR3 in DNA: TGTGCCAGTAGTATCCTTGCGGGACCTGGCTACACCTTC. Translated: CASSILAGPGYTF.

CDR3 sequence: CASSYSLTRGHNQPQHF. CDR3 nucleotides: TGTGCCAGCAGTTACTCGCTGACCAGGGGGCACAATCAGCCCCAGCATTTT. The chain is built from TRBV6-7 and TRBJ1-5, with TRBD1 identical over 8 bases. TRBV6-7 belongs to the ORF category, with a function that is uncertain. This CDR3 has 17 residues. Losses at the gene ends were 0 bases for V and 3 bases for J; bases not matched to a gene: 7.

This chain links TRBV11-3 with TRBJ2-1, with a weak D call TRBD2 (5 bases). V was pared by 6 bases and J by 5 bases, with 11 bases between. CDR3 size: 13 residues. CDR1 SGHNT and CDR2 YENEEA come from the germline V gene. CDR3 loop: CASSSSGNNEQFF. CDR3 DNA sequence: TGTGCCAGCAGTTCCAGCGGCAACAATGAGCAGTTCTTC.

The chain combines TRBV4-1 with TRBJ2-3; TRBD2 matches at 10 bases. The V segment lost 1 base and the J segment 5 bases; nucleotides outside the gene matches: 9. Per the germline V gene, CDR1 is MGHRA and CDR2 is YSYEKL. This CDR3 has 17 residues. This CDR3 reads CASSQGVVAGGGDTQYF. The CDR3 coding sequence is TGCGCCAGCAGCCAAGGGGTTGTAGCGGGAGGTGGAGATACGCAGTATTTT.

CDR3 nucleotide sequence: TGTGCCAGTAGTCCCGGACGGTCGGGTGTTGCAACTAATGAAAAACTGTTTTTT. This gives the protein CASSPGRSGVATNEKLFF. The rearrangement uses TRBV19 and TRBJ1-4; D is unresolved. The germline V gene encodes CDR1 LNHDA and CDR2 SQIVND (reference sequence). The length of the CDR3 is 18 residues. V gave up 5 bases and J gave up 0 bases, with 19 bases separating them.

This chain joins TRBV28 and TRBJ2-3; 14 bases align to TRBD2. The CDR3 totals 16 residues. The germline V gene has CDR1 MDHEN and CDR2 SYDVKM. The V gene end was trimmed by 4 bases and the J gene end by 4 bases; junction bases not matched to a gene: 4. CDR3: CASSSGTSGSPDTQYF. CDR3 in DNA: TGTGCCAGCAGTTCCGGGACTAGCGGGAGCCCAGATACGCAGTATTTT.

V gene TRBV30 combines with J gene TRBJ2-1; TRBD2 matches 11 bases. The CDR3 loop spans 16 amino acids. The germline V gene has CDR1 GTSNPN and CDR2 SVGIG (reference sequence). J was trimmed by 1 base and V by 8 bases; bases with no gene match: 10. The CDR3: CAMRTSGSFSYNEQFF. CDR3 in DNA: TGTGCCATGCGAACTAGCGGGAGCTTTTCCTACAATGAGCAGTTCTTC.

In regard to this clone: Different DNA sequences within this sample yield the same CDR3. V is TRBV7-9 and J is TRBJ2-1; 8 bases are a match to TRBD1. The CDR3 is 14 residues long. Germline assignment: CDR1 SEHNR and CDR2 FQNEAQ (reference sequence). V lost 4 bases and J lost 4; bases outside the gene matches: 3. The CDR3 DNA sequence: TGTGCCAGCAGCTCCAGGACAGGGTACAATGAGCAGTTCTTC. Translated, it gives CASSSRTGYNEQFF.

J is TRBJ1-5 and V is TRBV6-1; no reliable D call. Trimming removed 7 bases from V and 4 bases from J, with 11 bases in between. The CDR3 is made up of 13 amino acids. Germline values: CDR1 MNHNS, CDR2 SASEGT. The CDR3 nucleotides read TGTGCCAGCATATTCGGCGAAAATCAGCCCCAGCATTTT. Protein product: CASIFGENQPQHF.

The chain couples TRBV30 to TRBJ2-1; 9 positions match TRBD2. The CDR3 is made up of 18 amino acids. The germline CDR1 and CDR2 sequences are GTSNPN and SVGIG (reference sequence). The trim removed 1 base at V and 7 bases at J, leaving 17 bases unmatched. CDR3 coding DNA: TGTGCCTGGAGTGCACCCCGCATTCGACTAGCGGAGGAGAATGAGCAGTTCTTC. It yields the protein CAWSAPRIRLAEENEQFF.

V is TRBV6-1 and J is TRBJ2-3; the D call may be TRBD1 or TRBD2 (5 bases each). Germline CDR1 MNHNS, CDR2 SASEGT. The CDR3 has 15 amino acids. Trimming stripped 7 bases from V and 5 bases from J, with 19 bases between. CDR3 DNA sequence: TGTGCCAGCACCCAACTGACGGGGCGGGTAGATACGCAGTATTTT. Translated: CASTQLTGRVDTQYF.

This clone was recorded once. This chain joins TRBV5-1 and TRBJ2-3; D uncertain. Germline V gives CDR1 SGHRS, CDR2 YFSETQ. The V and J ends lost 6 bases and 2 bases respectively, with 7 bases between them. This CDR3 is built from 12 residues. Here the CDR3 DNA reads TGCGCCAGCACTGGATACACAGATACGCAGTATTTT. Protein: CASTGYTDTQYF.